Given below is one T cell receptor (beta chain) in context. Method: immunoSEQ multiplex PCR; TCRdb's copy keeps in-frame clones and lacks some. Seen here are 200,000 to 250,000 clones, around 87% observed once, and the top ten hold 2% to 2.5%. This CDR3 spans 14 amino acids. J was trimmed by 2 bases and V by 7 bases; bases with no gene match: 5. Germline assignment: CDR1 SGHRS and CDR2 YFSETQ. The data were taken from a study of cytomegalovirus exposure and HLA in healthy donors. This chain uses TRBV5-1 with TRBJ2-7; 11 bases are a match to TRBD2. The sample comprised PBMCs. The receptor was isolated from a woman aged 18 to 35 in good health and CMV-seropositive. CDR3 loop: CASGNSGGAYEQYF. CDR3 coding DNA: TGCGCCAGCGGGAATAGCGGGGGGGCCTACGAGCAGTACTTC.